A single sample is the source of the 24 T cell receptor beta chains below, sequenced in a study of blood T cells in healthy people across ages. Next came a second PCR, run for about 7 to 12 cycles, which used a sample-barcoded 5' primer along with a J-beta primer mix. TCRdb ran MiXCR on the 5' RACE reads and lists one entry per CDR3 protein. Counted here are about 720,000 distinct CDR3 sequences, roughly 25% occurring once; the ten biggest clones make up under 4%. These data also formed part of another study, on T cells of mothers and their children.

The specimen was blood. Receptor source: a boy aged 5-17 years in good health.

This clonotype was counted a few times. The chain carries TRBV7-2 and TRBJ2-3, with D possibly being TRBD2 (5 bases). This CDR3 contains 15 residues. Germline CDR1 reads SGHTA; CDR2 reads FQGNSA. V gave up 1 base and J gave up 7 bases, with 15 bases separating them. For the CDR3, the DNA is TGTGCCAGCAGCTTAGACGGGCGGGCAACGAATACGCAGTATTTT. It codes for CASSLDGRATNTQYF.

The chain's CDR3 is CASSLQRTSGRAYEQYF. The CDR3 DNA sequence: TGTGCCAGCAGTCTCCAAAGGACTAGCGGGAGGGCCTACGAGCAGTACTTC. The rearrangement joins TRBV28 to TRBJ2-7, with 15 bases identical to TRBD2. This CDR3 region has 17 residues. V dropped 5 bases and J dropped 2; count of bases not matched to a gene: 7. Germline-derived CDR1 and CDR2 are MDHEN and SYDVKM.

This clonotype came up a few times. V usage is TRBV29-1 and J usage is TRBJ1-2, with D uncertain. The germline CDR1 and CDR2 sequences are SQVTM and ANQGSEA. Trimming pared 4 bases from V and 8 bases from J, leaving 8 bases between. This CDR3 contains 10 residues. The CDR3 protein is CSVGWTGYTF. DNA for the CDR3: TGCAGCGTTGGGTGGACCGGCTACACCTTC.

This clonotype was picked up a small number of times. The chain joins TRBV28 to TRBJ2-5; 7 nucleotides align to TRBD2. Germline V gives CDR1 MDHEN, CDR2 SYDVKM. This CDR3 has 15 amino acids. J was trimmed by 9 bases and V by 3 bases; bases with no gene match: 13. This CDR3 reads CASSFAAAARGAQYF. The DNA of the CDR3 is TGTGCCAGCAGTTTCGCCGCGGCGGCTCGGGGGGCCCAGTACTTC.

This clonotype was picked up a small number of times. The chain has TRBV7-6 and TRBJ1-1; D ambiguous. Germline CDR1 SGHVS, CDR2 FNYEAQ. Trimming cost V 10 bases and J 1 base, with 16 bases left between them. This CDR3 comprises 14 residues. CDR3 region: CATSKGGANTEAFF. In nucleotides, the CDR3 is TGTGCCACCTCAAAGGGTGGTGCGAACACTGAAGCTTTCTTT.

J is TRBJ2-5 and V is TRBV12-3 or TRBV12-4, with 12 bases matching TRBD2. V lost 3 bases, J lost 5 bases, and 7 bases stayed unmatched. The CDR3 is made up of 16 amino acids. The CDR3 protein is CASSLASGGATETQYF. In DNA form, the CDR3 reads TGTGCCAGCAGTTTGGCTAGCGGGGGGGCCACGGAGACCCAGTACTTC.

This clonotype was picked up a small number of times. The chain has TRBV29-1 and TRBJ2-7; D gene ambiguous. The germline V and J ends were trimmed by 6 bases and 5 bases, with 17 bases remaining between them. This CDR3 has 13 residues. The germline V gene has CDR1 SQVTM and CDR2 ANQGSEA. CDR3 in DNA: TGCAGCGTAAGGGCAGCACTCTCGGACGAGCAGTACTTC. Translation: CSVRAALSDEQYF.

There are a few counts of this clonotype. V and J are TRBV14 and TRBJ2-5, with 10 nucleotides matching TRBD2. The CDR3 contains 18 residues. V lost 0 bases, J lost 11 bases, and 18 bases stayed unmatched. CDR1 SGHDN and CDR2 FVKESK come from the germline V gene. CDR3 in DNA: TGTGCCAGCAGCCAAGAAGGCCCCAAACTAGCGGGAATTGGGGAGCAGTACTTC. Amino acid sequence: CASSQEGPKLAGIGEQYF.

The V call is TRBV7-9, the J call TRBJ1-5; 9 bases match TRBD1. Germline loops: CDR1 SEHNR, CDR2 FQNEAQ (reference sequence). Trimming removed 4 bases from V and 6 bases from J; junction bases left unmatched: 4. This CDR3 is built from 14 residues. CDR3 bases: TGTGCCAGCAGCTCCGAGACAGGGGGTCAGCCCCAGCATTTT. Protein: CASSSETGGQPQHF.

The chain carries TRBV28 and TRBJ2-5, with D maybe TRBD2 (6 bases). This CDR3 contains 19 residues. In germline, CDR1 is MDHEN, CDR2 SYDVKM. V dropped 5 bases and J dropped 4 bases, with 29 bases sitting between them. The CDR3 DNA reads as TGTGCCAGCAGTCTCAGCTACCCAAACGGGGGAGTGCTGGGAGAGACCCAGTACTTC. It yields the protein CASSLSYPNGGVLGETQYF. Based on the CDR3 plus reference TRBV28 and TRBJ2-5, the full variable domain is DVKVTQSSRYLVKRTGEKVFLECVQDMDHENMFWYRQDPGLGLRLIYFSYDVKMKEKGDIPEGYSVSREKKERFSLILESASTNQTSMYLCASSLSYPNGGVLGETQYFGPGTRLLVL.

The rearrangement joins TRBV7-9 to TRBJ1-1; tentatively, D is TRBD1 (6 bases). Looked up from germline, CDR1 is SEHNR and CDR2 is FQNEAQ (reference sequence). This CDR3 contains 16 residues. Trimming cost V 4 bases and J 0 bases, with 15 bases left between them. The CDR3 loop reads CASSSRGGAVNTEAFF. The CDR3 DNA reads TGTGCCAGCAGCTCCAGGGGAGGGGCGGTGAACACTGAAGCTTTCTTT.

The V and J genes are TRBV7-2 and TRBJ2-5, with TRBD2 matching over 7 bases. The V gene end was trimmed by 2 bases and the J gene end by 4 bases; junction bases not matched to a gene: 7. The CDR3 has 15 residues. The germline CDR1 and CDR2 sequences are SGHTA and FQGNSA. Here the CDR3 reads CASSLWGGSPETQYF. CDR3 bases: TGTGCCAGCAGCTTATGGGGCGGGAGCCCAGAGACCCAGTACTTC.

The gene calls are TRBV28 and TRBJ2-7; D gene uncertain. V lost 7 bases and J 3 bases, leaving 13 bases between the germline ends. Germline V gene sequence: CDR1 MDHEN, CDR2 SYDVKM. The CDR3 is 13 amino acids. The CDR3 nucleotides read TGTGCCAGCAAAAAGGCAGTCCTCTACGAGCAGTACTTC. This codes for CASKKAVLYEQYF.

The chain joins TRBV28 to TRBJ1-2; TRBD1 matches 8 bases. The germline gives CDR1 MDHEN, CDR2 SYDVKM. With 1 base clipped from V and 4 bases from J, the junction kept 5 bases outside the gene matches. The CDR3 spans 15 residues. The CDR3 loop reads CASSLLQGAGYGYTF. Here the CDR3 DNA reads TGTGCCAGCAGTTTATTGCAGGGGGCTGGCTATGGCTACACCTTC.

V usage is TRBV15 and J usage is TRBJ2-5; D is uncertain. V lost 6 bases and J lost 4, with 15 bases in between. Germline V lookup: CDR1 LNHNV, CDR2 YYDKDF (reference sequence). The CDR3 consists of 14 residues. In DNA form, the CDR3 reads TGTGCCACCAGATTTGGCGGTGGACCAGAGACCCAGTACTTC. It translates to CATRFGGGPETQYF.

V and J are TRBV21-1 and TRBJ2-7. TRBV21-1 constitutes a pseudogene. The CDR3 consists of 15 residues. As DNA, the CDR3 is TGTGCCAGCAGCAAAGGGCGGACCCACTCCTACGAGCAGTACTTC. Translation gives CASSKGRTHSYEQYF.

The chain carries TRBV6-1 and TRBJ1-5; TRBD1 agrees at 8 bases. Germline V CDR1 and CDR2: MNHNS, SASEGT. Losses at the gene ends were 7 bases for V and 0 bases for J; bases not matched to a gene: 11. CDR3 length: 17 residues. The CDR3 loop reads CASNYPGGDYSNQPQHF. The CDR3 DNA is TGTGCCAGCAACTACCCAGGGGGCGATTATAGCAATCAGCCCCAGCATTTT.

In its sample, this clonotype was seen many times. This chain connects TRBV20-1 to TRBJ2-1; TRBD2 is a possible D gene (6 bases). The ends were cut back, 0 bases at V and 11 bases at J, with 11 bases in the middle. Germline V gene lookup returns CDR1 DFQATT and CDR2 SNEGSKA (reference sequence). The CDR3 is 12 residues long. The CDR3 DNA follows: TGCAGTGCTAGAGACCGGCGGGAAAAGCAGTTCTTC. Its protein is CSARDRREKQFF.

DNA of the CDR3: TGTGCCAGCAGCCCCCAGGGGTTCGAGCTGTTTTTT. Protein product: CASSPQGFELFF. The chain joins TRBV11-1 to TRBJ2-2, with D tentatively TRBD1 (6 bases). The CDR3 sequence is 12 residues long. CDR1 and CDR2 (germline): SGHAT, FQDESV (reference sequence). Trimming shortened V by 5 bases and J by 11 bases, and 12 bases separated the two germline ends.

This chain uses TRBV5-1 with TRBJ1-1; the D gene is possibly TRBD1 (6 bases). The CDR3 has 14 amino acids. Trimming cost V 4 bases and J 2 bases, with 12 bases left between them. The germline CDR1 and CDR2 sequences are SGHRS and YFSETQ. CDR3: CASSTQGINTEAFF. CDR3 in DNA: TGCGCCAGCAGCACCCAGGGGATTAACACTGAAGCTTTCTTT. Using reference TRBV5-1 and TRBJ1-1 for the parts outside the CDR3, the full variable domain is KAGVTQTPRYLIKTRGQQVTLSCSPISGHRSVSWYQQTPGQGLQFLFEYFSETQRNKGNFPGRFSGRQFSNSRSEMNVSTLELGDSALYLCASSTQGINTEAFFGQGTRLTVV.

V gene TRBV28 combines with J gene TRBJ1-5; D is unclear. V was trimmed by 4 bases and J by 6 bases, leaving 7 bases between them. CDR1 MDHEN and CDR2 SYDVKM come from the germline V gene. This CDR3 region has 12 residues. The CDR3 loop reads CASSSPAQPQHF. The CDR3, as DNA: TGTGCCAGCAGTTCCCCGGCTCAGCCCCAGCATTTT.

This clonotype was seen a few times. The rearrangement links TRBV7-8 to TRBJ2-5, with unresolved D. CDR1 is SGHVS and CDR2 is FQNEAQ in the germline V gene. Trimming shortened V by 5 bases and J by 11 bases, and 15 bases separated the two germline ends. The CDR3 length is 12 residues. As DNA, the CDR3 is TGTGCCAGCAGCCGAAGGCTCGAAGGGCAGTACTTC. Encoded protein: CASSRRLEGQYF.

This clonotype has just a few counts. The chain combines TRBV9 with TRBJ1-1; perhaps TRBD1 as D (5 bases). Looked up from germline, CDR1 is SGDLS and CDR2 is YYNGEE. This CDR3 is 13 amino acids long. Between the trimmed V and J ends, which lost 2 bases and 7 bases, there was a span of 12 bases. The CDR3 nucleotides are TGTGCCAGCAGCGTGGGGGACGGGAGTGAAGCTTTCTTT. Protein sequence: CASSVGDGSEAFF.

This chain uses TRBV11-2 with TRBJ2-1; the D is unclear. The CDR3 is 12 residues long. Deletions cut 6 bases from V and 14 bases from J, with 17 bases between. CDR1 is SGHAT and CDR2 is FQNNGV in the germline V gene. The CDR3 protein is CASSPGPFEKFF. In DNA, the CDR3 is TGTGCCAGCAGTCCTGGACCGTTCGAGAAGTTCTTC. Looking up the rest from reference TRBV11-2 and TRBJ2-1 gives the full variable domain: EAGVAQSPRYKIIEKRQSVAFWCNPISGHATLYWYQQILGQGPKLLIQFQNNGVVDDSQLPKDRFSAERLKGVDSTLKIQPAKLEDSAVYLCASSPGPFEKFFGPGTRLTVL.